This T cell receptor (beta chain) was identified in a study of preoperative IRX-2 immunotherapy in early breast cancer. Repertoires were generated with immunoSEQ multiplex PCR, while TCRdb's copy carries only in-frame clones and drops some. This sample has tens of thousands of clones, with roughly four fifths found just once. Treatment described: preoperative locoregional IRX-2 cytokine immunotherapy. This phase Ib study tested locoregional IRX-2 cytokine immunotherapy given before surgery. V trimming: 3 bases; J trimming: 4 bases; junction bases outside the gene matches: 9. This CDR3 comprises 17 residues. The V gene's germline CDR1 is SGHRS and CDR2 YFSETQ.

The gene calls are TRBV5-1 and TRBJ1-4; 10 bases line up with TRBD1. The material sequenced was lymph node tissue, taken after IRX-2 immunotherapy. This receptor was identified in a human donor with breast cancer. CDR3: CASSWRGTGDYNEKLFF. CDR3 bases: TGCGCCAGCAGCTGGAGGGGGACAGGGGACTATAATGAAAAACTGTTTTTT.